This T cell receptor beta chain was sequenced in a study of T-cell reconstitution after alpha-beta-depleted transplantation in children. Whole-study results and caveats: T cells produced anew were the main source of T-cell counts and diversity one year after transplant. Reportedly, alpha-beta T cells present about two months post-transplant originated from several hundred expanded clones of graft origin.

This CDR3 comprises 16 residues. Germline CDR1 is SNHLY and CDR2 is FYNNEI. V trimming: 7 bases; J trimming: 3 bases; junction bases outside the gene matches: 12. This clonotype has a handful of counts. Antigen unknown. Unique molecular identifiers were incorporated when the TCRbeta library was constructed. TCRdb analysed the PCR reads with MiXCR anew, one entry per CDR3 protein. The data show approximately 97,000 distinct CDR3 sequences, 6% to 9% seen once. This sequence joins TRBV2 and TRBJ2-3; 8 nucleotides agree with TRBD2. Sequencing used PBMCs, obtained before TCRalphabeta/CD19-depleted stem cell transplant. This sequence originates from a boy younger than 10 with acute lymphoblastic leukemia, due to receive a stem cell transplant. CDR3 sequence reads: CASTVLLAGRTDTQYF. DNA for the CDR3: TGTGCCAGCACCGTTTTATTAGCGGGACGTACAGATACGCAGTATTTT.